This T cell receptor (beta chain) stems from a study of CD8 T cells in Susac syndrome. Sequencing of TCR beta covered CD8+ and CD4+ T cells obtained from blood. Control patients had untreated stable or active relapsing-remitting multiple sclerosis by revised McDonald criteria. TEMRA cells underwent FACS enrichment and CD8+ and CD4+ T cells underwent negative isolation. The ends lost 3 bases at V and 3 bases at J; junction bases unmatched: 4. CDR3 length: 14 residues. Random-hexamer reverse transcription was applied to roughly 0.5 to 1 ug RNA. immunoSEQ multiplex PCR amplified TCR beta CDR3 across 54 Vbeta, 13 Jbeta. Via MiXCR, TCRdb re-called the immunoSEQ multiplex PCR reads, giving one row per CDR3 protein. The data hold about 290,000 distinct CDR3 sequences, with about 91% observed a single time.

The sequencing sample was made of CD8+ T cells from PBMCs. This chain links TRBV12-3 or TRBV12-4 with TRBJ1-1; 7 bases align to TRBD1. The sequence was obtained from a human donor with multiple sclerosis. Here the CDR3 reads CASSFGTVHTEAFF. The DNA for the CDR3 is TGTGCCAGCAGTTTTGGGACAGTGCACACTGAAGCTTTCTTT.